This entry describes one TCR beta chain. The antigen is not known. Germline V lookup: CDR1 SQVTM, CDR2 ANQGSEA. With V trimmed by 6 bases and J by 4 bases, 5 bases remained unmatched. The CDR3 sequence is 13 residues long. This specimen belongs to a study of cytomegalovirus exposure and HLA in healthy donors. Whole-study findings and limits: Reportedly, cytomegalovirus status was diagnosed with high sensitivity and specificity.

Method: immunoSEQ multiplex PCR; TCRdb's copy keeps in-frame clones and lacks some. The sample has roughly 150,000 clones; approximately 89% are singletons. The source of this sequence is a man aged 18-30 years in good health and CMV-seropositive. This chain uses TRBV29-1 with TRBJ2-5; 10 bases map to TRBD1. Sequenced input: PBMCs. CDR3 protein: CSVRTGGAETQYF. The CDR3 DNA reads as TGCAGCGTCAGGACAGGGGGAGCAGAGACCCAGTACTTC.